Sequencing of this TCR beta chain was carried out in a study of tumor-infiltrating lymphocytes in localized non-small cell lung cancer. Sequenced by immunoSEQ multiplex PCR; TCRdb stores in-frame clones only, minus some. The sample lists about 5,800 clones; approximately 66% were seen once. The germline gives CDR1 MNHNY, CDR2 SVGAGI (reference sequence). V was shortened by 2 bases and J by 4 bases, with 17 bases between the two germline ends. The CDR3 covers 16 residues. The sample taken for sequencing was uninvolved lung tissue not adjacent to the tumor. This rearrangement joins TRBV6-6 to TRBJ2-5; D perhaps matches TRBD2 (6 bases). This TCR came from a human donor with non-small cell lung cancer. CDR3 loop: CASSYGPAGTGETQYF. CDR3 bases: TGTGCCAGCAGTTACGGTCCGGCGGGGACGGGAGAGACCCAGTACTTC.